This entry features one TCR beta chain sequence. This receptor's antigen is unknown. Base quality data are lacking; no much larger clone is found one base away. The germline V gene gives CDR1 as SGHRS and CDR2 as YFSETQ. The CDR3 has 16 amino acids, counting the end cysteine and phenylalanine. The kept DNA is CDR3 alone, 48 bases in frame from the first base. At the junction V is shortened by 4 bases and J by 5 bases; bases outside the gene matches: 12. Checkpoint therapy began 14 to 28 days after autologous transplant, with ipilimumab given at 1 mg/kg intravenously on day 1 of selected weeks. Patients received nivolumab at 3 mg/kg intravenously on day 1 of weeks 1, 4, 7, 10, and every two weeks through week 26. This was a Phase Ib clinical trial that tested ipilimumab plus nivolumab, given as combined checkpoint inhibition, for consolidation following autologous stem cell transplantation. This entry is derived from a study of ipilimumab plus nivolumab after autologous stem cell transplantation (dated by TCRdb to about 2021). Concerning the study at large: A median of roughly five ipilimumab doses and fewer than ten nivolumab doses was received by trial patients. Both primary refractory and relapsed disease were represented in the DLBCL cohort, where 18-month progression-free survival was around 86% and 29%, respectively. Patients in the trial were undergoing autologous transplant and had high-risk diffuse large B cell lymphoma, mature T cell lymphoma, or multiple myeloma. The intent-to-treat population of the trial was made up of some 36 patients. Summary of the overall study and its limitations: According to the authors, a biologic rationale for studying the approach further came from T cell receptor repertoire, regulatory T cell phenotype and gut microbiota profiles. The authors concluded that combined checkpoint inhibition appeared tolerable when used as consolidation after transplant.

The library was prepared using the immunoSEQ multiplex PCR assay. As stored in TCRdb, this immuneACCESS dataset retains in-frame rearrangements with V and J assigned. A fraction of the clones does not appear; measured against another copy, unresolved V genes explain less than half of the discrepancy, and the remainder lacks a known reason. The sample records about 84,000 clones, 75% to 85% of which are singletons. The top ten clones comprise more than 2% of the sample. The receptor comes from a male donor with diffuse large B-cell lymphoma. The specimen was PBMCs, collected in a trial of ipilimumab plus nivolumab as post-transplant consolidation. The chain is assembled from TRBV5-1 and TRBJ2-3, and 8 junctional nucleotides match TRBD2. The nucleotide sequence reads TGCGCCAGCAGCCCTATTAGCGGGGCCGGGGGAGATACGCAGTATTTT. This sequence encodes CASSPISGAGGDTQYF. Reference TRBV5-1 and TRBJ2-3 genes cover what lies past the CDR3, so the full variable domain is KAGVTQTPRYLIKTRGQQVTLSCSPISGHRSVSWYQQTPGQGLQFLFEYFSETQRNKGNFPGRFSGRQFSNSRSEMNVSTLELGDSALYLCASSPISGAGGDTQYFGPGTRLTVL.